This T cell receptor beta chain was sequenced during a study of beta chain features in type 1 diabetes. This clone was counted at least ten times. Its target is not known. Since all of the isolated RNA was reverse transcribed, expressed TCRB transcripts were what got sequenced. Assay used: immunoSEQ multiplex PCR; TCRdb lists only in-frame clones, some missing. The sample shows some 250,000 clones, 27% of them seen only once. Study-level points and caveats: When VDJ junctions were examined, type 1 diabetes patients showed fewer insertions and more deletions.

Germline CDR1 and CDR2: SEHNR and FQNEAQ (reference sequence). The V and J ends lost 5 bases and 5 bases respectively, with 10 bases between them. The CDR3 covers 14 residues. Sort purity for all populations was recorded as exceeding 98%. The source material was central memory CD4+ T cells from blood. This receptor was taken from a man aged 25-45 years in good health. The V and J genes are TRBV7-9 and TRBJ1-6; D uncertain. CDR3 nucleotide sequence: TGTGCCAGCAGCCCGGACGGCAATAATTCACCCCTCCACTTT. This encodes CASSPDGNNSPLHF. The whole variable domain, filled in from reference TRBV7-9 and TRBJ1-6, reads DTGVSQNPRHKITKRGQNVTFRCDPISEHNRLYWYRQTLGQGPEFLTYFQNEAQLEKSRLLSDRFSAERPKGSFSTLEIQRTEQGDSAMYLCASSPDGNNSPLHFGNGTRLTVT.